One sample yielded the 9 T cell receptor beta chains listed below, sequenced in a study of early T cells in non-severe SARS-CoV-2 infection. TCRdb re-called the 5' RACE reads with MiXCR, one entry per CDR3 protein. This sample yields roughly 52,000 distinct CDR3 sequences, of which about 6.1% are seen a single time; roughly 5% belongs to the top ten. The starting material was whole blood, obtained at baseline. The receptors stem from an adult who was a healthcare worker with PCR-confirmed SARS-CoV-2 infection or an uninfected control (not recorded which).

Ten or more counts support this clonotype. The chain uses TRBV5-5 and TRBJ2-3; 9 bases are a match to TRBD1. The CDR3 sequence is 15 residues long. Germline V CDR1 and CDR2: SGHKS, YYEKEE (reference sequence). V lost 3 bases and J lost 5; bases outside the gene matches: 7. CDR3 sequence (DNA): TGTGCCAGCAGCTGGGCTGGGACAGGGAAAGATACGCAGTATTTT. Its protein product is CASSWAGTGKDTQYF. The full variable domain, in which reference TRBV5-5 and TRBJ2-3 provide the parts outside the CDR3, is DAGVTQSPTHLIKTRGQQVTLRCSPISGHKSVSWYQQVLGQGPQFIFQYYEKEERGRGNFPDRFSARQFPNYSSELNVNALLLGDSALYLCASSWAGTGKDTQYFGPGTRLTVL.

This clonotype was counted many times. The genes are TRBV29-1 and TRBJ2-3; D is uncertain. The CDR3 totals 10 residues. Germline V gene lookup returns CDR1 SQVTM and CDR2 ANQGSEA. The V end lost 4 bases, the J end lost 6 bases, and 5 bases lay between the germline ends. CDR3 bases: TGCAGCGTTGTGTTGGATACGCAGTATTTT. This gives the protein CSVVLDTQYF.

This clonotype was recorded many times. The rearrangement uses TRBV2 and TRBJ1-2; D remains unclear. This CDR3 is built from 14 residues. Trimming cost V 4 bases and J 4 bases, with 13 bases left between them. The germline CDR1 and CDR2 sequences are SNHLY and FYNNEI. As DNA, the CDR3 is TGTGCCAGCAGTGGGGCAGGAGCTCTCTATGGCTACACCTTC. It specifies CASSGAGALYGYTF. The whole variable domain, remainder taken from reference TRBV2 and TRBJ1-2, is EPEVTQTPSHQVTQMGQEVILRCVPISNHLYFYWYRQILGQKVEFLVSFYNNEISEKSEIFDDQFSVERPDGSNFTLKIRSTKLEDSAMYFCASSGAGALYGYTFGSGTRLTVV.

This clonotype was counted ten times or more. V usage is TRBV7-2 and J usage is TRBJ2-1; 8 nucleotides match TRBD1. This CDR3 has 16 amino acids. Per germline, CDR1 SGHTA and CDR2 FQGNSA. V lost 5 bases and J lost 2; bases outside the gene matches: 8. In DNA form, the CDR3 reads TGTGCCAGCAGCCCCCGACAGGGGCGGGCCTACAATGAGCAGTTCTTC. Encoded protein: CASSPRQGRAYNEQFF.

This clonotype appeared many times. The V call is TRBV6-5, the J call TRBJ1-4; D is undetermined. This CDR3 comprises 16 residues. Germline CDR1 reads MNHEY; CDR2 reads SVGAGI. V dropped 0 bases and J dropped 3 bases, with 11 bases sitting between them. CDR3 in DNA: TGTGCCAGCAGTTACTCGATAGATGGAGCTAATGAAAAACTGTTTTTT. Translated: CASSYSIDGANEKLFF.

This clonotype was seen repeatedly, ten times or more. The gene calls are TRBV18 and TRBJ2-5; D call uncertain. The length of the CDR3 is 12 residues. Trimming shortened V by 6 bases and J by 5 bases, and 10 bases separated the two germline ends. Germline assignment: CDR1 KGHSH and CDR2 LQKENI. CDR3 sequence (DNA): TGTGCCAGCTCGGCCGTTCCGGAGACCCAGTACTTC. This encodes CASSAVPETQYF. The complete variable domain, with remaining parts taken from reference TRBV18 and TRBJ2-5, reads NAGVMQNPRHLVRRRGQEARLRCSPMKGHSHVYWYRQLPEEGLKFMVYLQKENIIDESGMPKERFSAEFPKEGPSILRIQQVVRGDSAAYFCASSAVPETQYFGPGTRLLVL.

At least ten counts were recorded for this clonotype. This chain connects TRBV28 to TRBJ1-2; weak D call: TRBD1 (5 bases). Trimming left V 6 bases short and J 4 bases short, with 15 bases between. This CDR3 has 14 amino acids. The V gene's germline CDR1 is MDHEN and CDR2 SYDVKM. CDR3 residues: CASSLGPLLYGYTF. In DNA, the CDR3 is TGTGCCAGCAGCTTGGGACCGCTGCTCTATGGCTACACCTTC.

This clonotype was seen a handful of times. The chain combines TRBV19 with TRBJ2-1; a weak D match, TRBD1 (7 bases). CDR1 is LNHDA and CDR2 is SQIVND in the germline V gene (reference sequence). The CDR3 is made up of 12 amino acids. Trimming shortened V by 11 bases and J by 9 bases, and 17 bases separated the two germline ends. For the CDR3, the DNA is TGTGCCGCAAATTCAGGGGGAGGTGAGCAGTTCTTC. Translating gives CAANSGGGEQFF.

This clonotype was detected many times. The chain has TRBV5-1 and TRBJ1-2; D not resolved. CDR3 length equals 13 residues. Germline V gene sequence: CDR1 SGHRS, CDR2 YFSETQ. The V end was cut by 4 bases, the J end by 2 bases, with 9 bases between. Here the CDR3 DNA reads TGCGCCAGCAGCCTCGACCGAAACTATGGCTACACCTTC. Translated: CASSLDRNYGYTF.